Below are 13 T cell receptor beta chains sequenced from a single sample in a study of blood T cell repertoires in COVID-19. Sequencing was performed with immunoSEQ multiplex PCR; in TCRdb, only in-frame clones are kept and a portion is missing. The table lists under 300,000 clones, around 93% of them singletons. Input material: PBMCs or T cells enriched from blood (not recorded which). Receptors originate from a human donor in a cohort exposed to, infected with or recovered from COVID-19 (not recorded which). The donor label of this sample is uncertain.

In its sample, this clone was seen once. The chain has TRBV7-9 and TRBJ1-1; 7 bases align to TRBD1. From germline, CDR1 is SEHNR and CDR2 FQNEAQ (reference sequence). This CDR3 contains 17 residues. Trimming took 3 bases from V and 0 from J; bases not matched to a gene: 10. CDR3 region: CASSFLTLGTVNTEAFF. In DNA, the CDR3 is TGTGCCAGCAGCTTCCTGACATTGGGGACAGTGAACACTGAAGCTTTCTTT.

Written as DNA, the CDR3 is TGTGCCAGCAGCGTGTGGCGGGGGGATGAGCAGTTCTTC. Residues: CASSVWRGDEQFF. The chain couples TRBV9 to TRBJ2-1; the match to TRBD2 covers 8 bases. This CDR3 has 13 residues. Trimming at V came to 2 bases and at J to 8 bases, leaving 3 bases not matched to a gene. Germline V lookup: CDR1 SGDLS, CDR2 YYNGEE.

The chain uses TRBV9 and TRBJ2-5; 9 positions agree with TRBD2. The CDR3 contains 16 residues. Germline CDR1 reads SGDLS; CDR2 reads YYNGEE. V shed 0 bases, J shed 7 bases, and the junction held 10 bases outside the gene matches. CDR3 in DNA: TGTGCCAGCAGCGTAGCGGGTAGCGGGGGCGTAGGGACCCAGTACTTC. It codes for CASSVAGSGGVGTQYF.

The J gene is TRBJ2-3, the V gene TRBV7-2; a possible D gene is TRBD1 (5 bases). Germline V gene lookup returns CDR1 SGHTA and CDR2 FQGNSA. The CDR3 contains 14 residues. V was cut by 8 bases and J by 6 bases, with 18 bases left in between. The CDR3 bases are TGTGCCAGCCTCCTGGGGCTGAGAACCGATACGCAGTATTTT. The encoded protein is CASLLGLRTDTQYF.

The genes are TRBV14 and TRBJ1-1; the D gene is possibly TRBD1 (5 bases). V was cut by 4 bases and J by 8 bases, with 14 bases left in between. The germline gives CDR1 SGHDN, CDR2 FVKESK. This CDR3 region has 13 residues. In DNA, the CDR3 is TGTGCCAGCAGCCGGGGCGGACACCGGGAAGCTTTCTTT. It is translated as CASSRGGHREAFF. Complete variable domain (other parts from reference TRBV14 and TRBJ1-1): EAGVTQFPSHSVIEKGQTVTLRCDPISGHDNLYWYRRVMGKEIKFLLHFVKESKQDESGMPNNRFLAERTGGTYSTLKVQPAELEDSGVYFCASSRGGHREAFFGQGTRLTVV.

In this sample, this clone turned up once. The rearrangement joins TRBV27 to TRBJ2-7; the D gene is possibly TRBD1 (6 bases). Looked up from germline, CDR1 is MNHEY and CDR2 is SMNVEV (reference sequence). This CDR3 is 13 amino acids long. Trimming cost V 5 bases and J 2 bases, with 10 bases left between them. This chain's CDR3 is CASSLQGTYEQYF. CDR3 DNA: TGTGCCAGCAGTCTACAGGGTACCTACGAGCAGTACTTC.

The chain links TRBV19 to TRBJ1-6; a weak D match, TRBD1 (5 bases). The CDR3 contains 16 residues. The germline V gene encodes CDR1 LNHDA and CDR2 SQIVND (reference sequence). Trimming pared 6 bases from V and 7 bases from J, leaving 19 bases between. The CDR3 nucleotides read TGTGCCAGTAGCCAGCCCCCGGGACTGATCAATTCACCCCTCCACTTT. Translation gives CASSQPPGLINSPLHF.

The chain uses TRBV7-3 and TRBJ2-1; 12 positions match TRBD2. From germline, CDR1 is SGHTA and CDR2 FQGTGA. Unmatched junction bases numbered 20, after V lost 5 bases and J lost 0 bases. There are 22 residues in the CDR3. The CDR3 spells CASSPRRSTSGGSRSSYNEQFF. DNA of the CDR3: TGTGCCAGCAGCCCGCGCCGTTCGACTAGCGGGGGATCAAGGAGCTCCTACAATGAGCAGTTCTTC. Full variable domain (rest looked up from reference TRBV7-3 and TRBJ2-1): GAGVSQTPSNKVTEKGKYVELRCDPISGHTALYWYRQSLGQGPEFLIYFQGTGAADDSGLPNDRFFAVRPEGSVSTLKIQRTERGDSAVYLCASSPRRSTSGGSRSSYNEQFFGPGTRLTVL.

This clone was seen a few times. The chain uses TRBV7-6 and TRBJ2-3, with 9 bases fitting TRBD2. The CDR3 spans 16 residues. Per the germline V gene, CDR1 is SGHVS and CDR2 is FNYEAQ. Trimming at V came to 2 bases and at J to 2 bases, leaving 5 bases not matched to a gene. The CDR3 protein is CASSLMAGGPTDTQYF. The CDR3 DNA follows: TGTGCCAGCAGCTTAATGGCGGGGGGGCCCACAGATACGCAGTATTTT.

The V call is TRBV19, the J call TRBJ1-1; D is undetermined. Germline V lookup: CDR1 LNHDA, CDR2 SQIVND (reference sequence). The CDR3 loop spans 13 amino acids. Trimming cost V 4 bases and J 5 bases, with 11 bases left between them. CDR3 nucleotide sequence: TGTGCCAGTAGTAGAGAGGTGAGGACTGAAGCTTTCTTT. Amino acids: CASSREVRTEAFF.

J is TRBJ1-2 and V is TRBV30, with D possibly matching TRBD1 (6 bases). Germline V gene data show CDR1 as GTSNPN and CDR2 as SVGIG (reference sequence). The CDR3 has 16 residues. V dropped 1 base and J dropped 4 bases, with 19 bases sitting between them. CDR3 in amino acids: CAWSAGGGPDFYGYTF. CDR3 coding DNA: TGTGCCTGGAGTGCGGGAGGGGGACCCGATTTCTATGGCTACACCTTC.

The chain links TRBV7-3 to TRBJ2-5, with D maybe TRBD2 (6 bases). The CDR3 loop spans 13 amino acids. Trimming removed 5 bases at V and 9 bases at J, with 16 bases between. CDR1 is SGHTA, CDR2 FQGTGA, per germline. The CDR3 loop reads CASSPQEGLPQYF. In DNA, the CDR3 is TGTGCCAGCAGCCCTCAGGAGGGACTCCCCCAGTACTTC.

The J gene is TRBJ1-1, the V gene TRBV19; D gene uncertain. CDR1 is LNHDA, CDR2 SQIVND, per germline (reference sequence). V shed 7 bases and J shed 0 bases, with 9 bases lying between them. The CDR3 sequence is 13 residues long. The CDR3 spells CASTPAVNTEAFF. The CDR3 DNA is TGTGCCAGTACCCCCGCGGTGAACACTGAAGCTTTCTTT.